These 5 T cell receptor beta chains share one sample of origin, sequenced in a study of shared clonotypes between healthy human individuals (dated by TCRdb to between 2020 and 2021). The library was prepared using the immunoSEQ multiplex PCR assay. What TCRdb holds here is the immuneACCESS table cut down to in-frame rearrangements. Part of the clones is not present; checked against another copy, under half of the missing clones reflect an unresolved V gene, and the others are unexplained. The sample table records more than 2,000,000 clones; around 90% of these occur just once. The top ten constitute roughly 0.15% of the sample. Source material: naive CD4+ T cells sorted from blood. Per the publication, the cell subset or site label means: CD45RA+ positively selected. The receptors shown here come from a young man in good health.

This clone was seen only once. The V and J genes are TRBV15 and TRBJ1-1, with TRBD1 as a possible D gene (5 bases). The CDR3 has 17 residues. The germline V gene has CDR1 LNHNV and CDR2 YYDKDF (reference sequence). Trimming stripped 3 bases from V and 3 bases from J, with 20 bases between. CDR3 amino acids: CATSRYTLLGGDTEAFF. The CDR3 region has the DNA TGTGCCACCAGCAGGTATACCCTTCTGGGGGGGGACACTGAAGCTTTCTTT.

This clone appeared a single time. The chain carries TRBV10-3 and TRBJ2-1, with TRBD1 identical over 9 bases. Germline V gene sequence: CDR1 ENHRY, CDR2 SYGVKD. This CDR3 comprises 16 residues. Germline trimming cut 7 bases from V and 2 bases from J; bases unmatched to any gene: 9. In DNA form, the CDR3 reads TGTGCCATCAATAATGACAGGGGGGCAACCTACAATGAGCAGTTCTTC. Translation gives CAINNDRGATYNEQFF.

The J gene is TRBJ2-5, the V gene TRBV7-9, with 13 bases identical to TRBD2. Germline assignment: CDR1 SEHNR and CDR2 FQNEAQ (reference sequence). Unmatched junction bases numbered 6, after V lost 4 bases and J lost 1 base. The CDR3 runs 17 residues. In nucleotides, the CDR3 is TGTGCCAGCAGCTGGTTCCGGACTAGCGGGGGCCAAGAGACCCAGTACTTC. Protein product: CASSWFRTSGGQETQYF.

This clone was seen more than once but under ten times. This specimen includes other DNA sequences encoding the same CDR3. This sequence joins TRBV20-1 and TRBJ1-1; no clear D gene. The CDR3 is 11 residues long. Trimming shortened V by 6 bases and J by 0 bases, and 5 bases separated the two germline ends. Germline CDR1 reads DFQATT; CDR2 reads SNEGSKA (reference sequence). This CDR3 reads CSATVNTEAFF. DNA of the CDR3: TGCAGTGCAACAGTGAACACTGAAGCTTTCTTT.

The J gene is TRBJ1-6, the V gene TRBV7-8, with TRBD1 identical over 8 bases. The CDR3 spans 17 residues. V trimming: 3 bases; J trimming: 14 bases; junction bases outside the gene matches: 18. Germline assignment: CDR1 SGHVS and CDR2 FQNEAQ. The CDR3 sequence is CASSFFLELDRVNSLHF. The CDR3 region has the DNA TGTGCCAGCAGCTTTTTCCTTGAGTTGGACAGGGTGAATTCCCTCCACTTT.